This TCR beta chain was observed in a study of early T cells in non-severe SARS-CoV-2 infection. The overall study: Sequencing input comprised bulk RNA from unsorted whole blood; chain pairing was not available.

Unique molecular identifiers were added to individual cDNA molecules. TCRdb passed the 5' RACE reads through MiXCR, listing each CDR3 protein once. The table records roughly 93,000 distinct CDR3 sequences, roughly 14% of them present only once. This CDR3 region has 16 residues. The germline gives CDR1 SQVTM, CDR2 ANQGSEA. Deletions cut 1 base from V and 0 bases from J, with 10 bases between. The receptor comes from an adult who was a healthcare worker with PCR-confirmed SARS-CoV-2 infection or an uninfected control (not recorded which). Sample: whole blood. This rearrangement joins TRBV29-1 to TRBJ2-6; no clear D. The chain's CDR3 is CSVEVGPSSGANVLTF. DNA of the CDR3: TGCAGCGTTGAAGTTGGGCCAAGCTCTGGGGCCAACGTCCTGACTTTC.